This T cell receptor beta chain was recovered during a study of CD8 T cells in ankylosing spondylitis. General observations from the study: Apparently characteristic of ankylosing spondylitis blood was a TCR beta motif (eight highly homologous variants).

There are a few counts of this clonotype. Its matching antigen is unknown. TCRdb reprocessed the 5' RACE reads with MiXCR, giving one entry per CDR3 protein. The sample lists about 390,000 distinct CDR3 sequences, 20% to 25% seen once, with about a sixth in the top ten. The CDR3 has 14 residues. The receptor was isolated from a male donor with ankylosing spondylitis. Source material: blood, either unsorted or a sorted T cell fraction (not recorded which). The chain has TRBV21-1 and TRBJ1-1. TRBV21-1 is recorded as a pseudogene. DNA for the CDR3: TGTGCCAGCAGCAAAGGGGTGAATAACACTGAAGCTTTCTTT. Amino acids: CASSKGVNNTEAFF.